Below are 21 T cell receptor beta chains sequenced from a single sample in a study of T cell changes during pregnancy in multiple sclerosis. TCRdb keeps only in-frame clones here, not all; method: immunoSEQ multiplex PCR. The data show 58,000 or so clones, about 90% seen once. The sample here was peripheral blood, taken in the first trimester of pregnancy. These receptors were obtained from a female donor with multiple sclerosis, enrolled in a pregnancy study.

This CDR3 is CASSLGEFGTQYF. In DNA form, the CDR3 reads TGTGCCAGCAGCTTAGGCGAGTTCGGGACCCAGTACTTC. The gene calls are TRBV7-9 and TRBJ2-5; D unclear. With 1 base removed from V and 7 bases from J, the gap between germline ends came to 10 bases. Per germline, CDR1 SEHNR and CDR2 FQNEAQ (reference sequence). The CDR3 is 13 amino acids.

This chain links TRBV7-9 with TRBJ2-7; tentatively, D is TRBD2 (5 bases). The CDR3 length is 16 residues. V gave up 5 bases and J gave up 1 base, with 18 bases separating them. In germline, CDR1 is SEHNR, CDR2 FQNEAQ (reference sequence). Here the CDR3 reads CASSPHEGVKSYEQYF. DNA of the CDR3: TGTGCCAGCAGCCCCCATGAGGGAGTTAAATCCTACGAGCAGTACTTC.

This clone was picked up one time. This chain joins TRBV19 and TRBJ1-6, with D tentatively TRBD1 (6 bases). Germline V gene sequence: CDR1 LNHDA, CDR2 SQIVND (reference sequence). V was cut by 7 bases and J by 9 bases, with 16 bases left in between. This CDR3 has 14 amino acids. This CDR3 is CASKTDRPGSPLHF. The CDR3 DNA is TGTGCCAGTAAGACCGACAGGCCCGGTTCACCCCTCCACTTT.

This chain links TRBV18 with TRBJ2-3; 12 nucleotides match TRBD2. Germline loops: CDR1 KGHSH, CDR2 LQKENI. V lost 3 bases and J lost 2; bases outside the gene matches: 3. The CDR3 is made up of 16 amino acids. The CDR3 DNA is TGTGCCAGCTCACCTTGGACTAGCGGGAACACAGATACGCAGTATTTT. This sequence encodes CASSPWTSGNTDTQYF.

The chain has TRBV29-1 and TRBJ1-1; D unclear. CDR3 length equals 14 residues. Germline lookup yields CDR1 SQVTM and CDR2 ANQGSEA. V was cut by 5 bases and J by 3 bases, with 16 bases left in between. The CDR3 region has the DNA TGCAGCGTTTGGGGTGGAGGGTGGGACACTGAAGCTTTCTTT. This gives the protein CSVWGGGWDTEAFF.

Of note for this clone: Distinct nucleotide sequences in the sample also encode this CDR3. The J gene is TRBJ2-1, the V gene TRBV9, with 7 bases fitting TRBD2. Germline CDR1 is SGDLS and CDR2 is YYNGEE. V lost 0 bases and J lost 1; bases outside the gene matches: 1. The CDR3 extends over 15 amino acids. CDR3 in DNA: TGTGCCAGCAGCGTAGGGGGGGGGTCCTACAATGAGCAGTTCTTC. This translates into CASSVGGGSYNEQFF.

The chain is built from TRBV5-6 and TRBJ2-3; D gene unclear. In germline, CDR1 is SGHDT, CDR2 YYEEEE. This CDR3 spans 15 amino acids. Trimming cost V 1 base and J 2 bases, with 11 bases left between them. The DNA of the CDR3 is TGTGCCAGCAGCTTGATAAGGAGATCCACAGATACGCAGTATTTT. Translating gives CASSLIRRSTDTQYF. The variable domain in full, completed from reference TRBV5-6 and TRBJ2-3, reads DAGVTQSPTHLIKTRGQQVTLRCSPKSGHDTVSWYQQALGQGPQFIFQYYEEEERQRGNFPDRFSGHQFPNYSSELNVNALLLGDSALYLCASSLIRRSTDTQYFGPGTRLTVL.

This chain links TRBV7-9 with TRBJ2-3; no clear D. CDR3 length: 13 amino acids. In germline, CDR1 is SEHNR, CDR2 FQNEAQ (reference sequence). Trimming left V 4 bases short and J 0 bases short, with 5 bases between. In nucleotides, the CDR3 is TGTGCCAGCAGCTCTACTAGCACAGATACGCAGTATTTT. Amino acids: CASSSTSTDTQYF.

The rearrangement uses TRBV28 and TRBJ2-7; D call uncertain. The CDR3 sequence is 11 residues long. V dropped 5 bases and J dropped 3 bases, with 5 bases sitting between them. Germline values: CDR1 MDHEN, CDR2 SYDVKM. The CDR3 DNA reads TGTGCCAGCAGTATAAACTACGAGCAGTACTTC. It translates to CASSINYEQYF. Variable domain in full (rest from reference TRBV28 and TRBJ2-7): DVKVTQSSRYLVKRTGEKVFLECVQDMDHENMFWYRQDPGLGLRLIYFSYDVKMKEKGDIPEGYSVSREKKERFSLILESASTNQTSMYLCASSINYEQYFGPGTRLTVT.

The J gene is TRBJ1-1, the V gene TRBV5-8; D might be TRBD1 (5 bases). The V end was cut by 0 bases, the J end by 4 bases, with 10 bases between. In germline, CDR1 is SGHTS, CDR2 YDEGEE. The CDR3 is made up of 14 amino acids. For the CDR3, the DNA is TGTGCCAGCAGCTTGGAGGCAGGGCTCACTGAAGCTTTCTTT. It encodes CASSLEAGLTEAFF.

The chain employs TRBV5-1 and TRBJ2-1, with 9 nucleotides matching TRBD2. Germline V gene sequence: CDR1 SGHRS, CDR2 YFSETQ. Germline trimming cut 3 bases from V and 7 bases from J; bases unmatched to any gene: 11. CDR3 size: 16 residues. CDR3 coding DNA: TGCGCCAGCAGCTCCGGGGGACTAGCCCGGACGAATGAGCAGTTCTTC. As protein: CASSSGGLARTNEQFF.

The chain carries TRBV7-9 and TRBJ1-1; TRBD1 matches at 8 bases. Looked up from germline, CDR1 is SEHNR and CDR2 is FQNEAQ (reference sequence). The V and J ends lost 5 bases and 0 bases, in that order; junction bases with no gene match: 5. The CDR3 is 15 residues long. The CDR3 spells CASSRDRRMNTEAFF. As DNA, the CDR3 is TGTGCCAGCAGCCGGGACAGGCGAATGAACACTGAAGCTTTCTTT.

The rearrangement uses TRBV7-6 and TRBJ2-3; the match to TRBD2 covers 12 bases. The CDR3 is made up of 17 amino acids. The germline V gene encodes CDR1 SGHVS and CDR2 FNYEAQ. V lost 2 bases to trimming and J lost 0 bases; unmatched junction nucleotides: 3. The CDR3 sequence: CASSLIGTSGSTDTQYF. DNA for the CDR3: TGTGCCAGCAGCTTAATTGGGACTAGCGGGAGCACAGATACGCAGTATTTT. The whole variable domain, filled in from reference TRBV7-6 and TRBJ2-3, reads GAGVSQSPRYKVTKRGQDVALRCDPISGHVSLYWYRQALGQGPEFLTYFNYEAQQDKSGLPNDRFSAERPEGSISTLTIQRTEQRDSAMYRCASSLIGTSGSTDTQYFGPGTRLTVL.

CDR3 nucleotides: TGTGCCAGCAGTCAGGAGGGTGCCCGCGGCGAGCAGTACTTC. It yields the protein CASSQEGARGEQYF. V usage is TRBV7-9 and J usage is TRBJ2-7; possible D gene TRBD2, 6 bases. The CDR3 loop spans 14 amino acids. CDR1 and CDR2 (germline): SEHNR, FQNEAQ (reference sequence). The ends were cut back, 6 bases at V and 6 bases at J, with 18 bases in the middle.

A few counts support this clone. The chain employs TRBV20-1 and TRBJ2-3; possibly TRBD2 for D (6 bases). V lost 6 bases, J lost 7 bases, and 11 bases lay in between. From germline, CDR1 is DFQATT and CDR2 SNEGSKA (reference sequence). The CDR3 covers 11 residues. The CDR3 nucleotides are TGCAGTGCCCCGGGAGTAAATACGCAGTATTTT. It specifies CSAPGVNTQYF.

Remarks on this clone: Additional DNA sequences in this sample encode the identical CDR3. V and J are TRBV10-3 and TRBJ2-3; 7 nucleotides match TRBD2. This CDR3 is built from 15 residues. The V and J ends lost 6 bases and 1 base, in that order; junction bases with no gene match: 7. Germline V gene data show CDR1 as ENHRY and CDR2 as SYGVKD. CDR3 DNA: TGTGCCATCAGCGCCGCTAGCGGACGCACAGATACGCAGTATTTT. This codes for CAISAASGRTDTQYF.

V is TRBV6-5 and J is TRBJ2-4, with D unclear. The CDR3 covers 14 residues. Germline V gene lookup returns CDR1 MNHEY and CDR2 SVGAGI. V lost 2 bases and J lost 0, with 5 bases in between. CDR3 protein: CASSYRGAKNIQYF. In DNA, the CDR3 is TGTGCCAGCAGTTACCGAGGAGCCAAAAACATTCAGTACTTC.

The rearrangement uses TRBV19 and TRBJ2-7, with 9 bases lining up with TRBD1. The V segment lost 5 bases and the J segment 3 bases; nucleotides outside the gene matches: 5. Germline V gene sequence: CDR1 LNHDA, CDR2 SQIVND (reference sequence). The CDR3 is made up of 14 amino acids. The CDR3 here is CASSEGQGIYEQYF. The CDR3 region has the DNA TGTGCCAGTAGTGAGGGACAGGGTATCTACGAGCAGTACTTC.

The chain links TRBV4-1 to TRBJ2-3, with TRBD2 matching 9 bases. After removal of 4 bases from V and 2 bases from J, the junction contained 7 bases not matched to a gene. The germline CDR1 and CDR2 sequences are MGHRA and YSYEKL. This CDR3 has 16 residues. The CDR3 sequence is CASSRQTSGLTDTQYF. In nucleotides, the CDR3 is TGCGCCAGCAGCCGACAGACTAGCGGACTCACAGATACGCAGTATTTT.

The rearrangement joins TRBV7-9 to TRBJ2-7; possibly TRBD1 for D (5 bases). The CDR3 sequence is 16 residues long. Trimming took off 1 base at V and 3 bases at J, with 16 bases between the two ends. Germline V gene lookup returns CDR1 SEHNR and CDR2 FQNEAQ (reference sequence). The CDR3 here is CASSLVETALIYEQYF. CDR3 DNA sequence: TGTGCCAGCAGCTTAGTGGAGACAGCGTTGATCTACGAGCAGTACTTC.

The V gene is TRBV2, the J gene TRBJ2-7; 10 positions agree with TRBD2. The V gene's germline CDR1 is SNHLY and CDR2 FYNNEI. The CDR3 totals 15 residues. Germline trimming cut 6 bases from V and 5 bases from J; bases unmatched to any gene: 10. The CDR3 is CASSRRNSGRHEQYF. Written as DNA, the CDR3 is TGTGCCAGCAGCCGAAGGAATAGCGGGAGGCACGAGCAGTACTTC.